This TCR beta chain was captured by sequencing in a study of cytomegalovirus exposure and HLA in healthy donors. Study-wide points: Subsequent analysis showed first-cohort TCR clusters tending to co-occur in 120 validation repertoires.

Using immunoSEQ multiplex PCR, the repertoire was profiled, and TCRdb retains in-frame clones only, with some absent. The sample records roughly 300,000 clones, roughly 87% being singletons. Turning to this clone: Its target is unknown.

This CDR3 contains 12 residues. V lost 3 bases and J lost 9, with 10 bases in between. Germline CDR1 is SGDLS and CDR2 is YYNGEE. The V and J genes are TRBV9 and TRBJ2-1; D may be TRBD1 or TRBD2 (6 bases each). The source of this sequence is a woman between 25 and 40 years old in good health and CMV-seropositive. Sequenced: PBMCs. The chain's CDR3 is CASSAGGGEQFF. CDR3 coding DNA: TGTGCCAGCAGCGCCGGGGGCGGTGAGCAGTTCTTC.